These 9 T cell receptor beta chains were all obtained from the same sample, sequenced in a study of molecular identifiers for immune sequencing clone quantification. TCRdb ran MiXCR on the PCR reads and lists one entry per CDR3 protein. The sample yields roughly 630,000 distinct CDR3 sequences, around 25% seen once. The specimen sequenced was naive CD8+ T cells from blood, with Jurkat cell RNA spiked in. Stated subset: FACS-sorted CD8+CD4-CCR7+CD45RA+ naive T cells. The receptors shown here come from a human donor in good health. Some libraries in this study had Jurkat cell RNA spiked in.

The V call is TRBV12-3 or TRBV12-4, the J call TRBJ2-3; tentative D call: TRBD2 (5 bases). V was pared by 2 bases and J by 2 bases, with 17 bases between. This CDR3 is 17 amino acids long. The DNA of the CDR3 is TGTGCCAGCAGTTTATATTTAGCGCCAAGAGCCACAGATACGCAGTATTTT. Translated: CASSLYLAPRATDTQYF.

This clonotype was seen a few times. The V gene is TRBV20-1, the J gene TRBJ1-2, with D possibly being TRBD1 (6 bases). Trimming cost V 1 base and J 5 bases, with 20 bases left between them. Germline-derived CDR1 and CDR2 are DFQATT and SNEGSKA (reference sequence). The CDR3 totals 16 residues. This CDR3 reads CSARGPRAGAGYGYTF. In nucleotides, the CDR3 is TGCAGTGCTAGAGGACCCCGGGCAGGGGCAGGATATGGCTACACCTTC.

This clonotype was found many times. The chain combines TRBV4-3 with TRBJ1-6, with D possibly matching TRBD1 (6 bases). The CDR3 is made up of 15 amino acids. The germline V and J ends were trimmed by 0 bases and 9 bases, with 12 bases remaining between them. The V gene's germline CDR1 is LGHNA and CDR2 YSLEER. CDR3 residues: CASSQDRAGASPLHF. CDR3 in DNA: TGCGCCAGCAGCCAAGATAGGGCAGGGGCTTCACCCCTCCACTTT.

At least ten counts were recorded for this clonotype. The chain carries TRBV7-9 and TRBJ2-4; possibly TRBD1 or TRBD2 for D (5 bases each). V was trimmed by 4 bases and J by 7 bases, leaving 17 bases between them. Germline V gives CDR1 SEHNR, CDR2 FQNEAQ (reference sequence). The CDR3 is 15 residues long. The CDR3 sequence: CASSSLEGTKNIQYF. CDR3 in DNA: TGTGCCAGCAGCTCCCTCGAGGGGACGAAGAACATTCAGTACTTC.

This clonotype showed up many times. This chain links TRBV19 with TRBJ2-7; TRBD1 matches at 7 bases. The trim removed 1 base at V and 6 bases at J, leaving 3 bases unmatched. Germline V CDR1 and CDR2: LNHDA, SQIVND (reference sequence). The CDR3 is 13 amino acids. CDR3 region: CASSIGGQTEQYF. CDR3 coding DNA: TGTGCCAGTAGTATAGGGGGACAGACCGAGCAGTACTTC.

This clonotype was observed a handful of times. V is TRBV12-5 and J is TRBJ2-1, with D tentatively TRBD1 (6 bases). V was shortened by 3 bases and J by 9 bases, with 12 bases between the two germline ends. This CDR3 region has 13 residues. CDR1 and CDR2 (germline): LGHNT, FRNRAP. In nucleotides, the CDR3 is TGTGCTAGTGGTTTAGCCCCAGGGGCTGAGCAGTTCTTC. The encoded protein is CASGLAPGAEQFF.

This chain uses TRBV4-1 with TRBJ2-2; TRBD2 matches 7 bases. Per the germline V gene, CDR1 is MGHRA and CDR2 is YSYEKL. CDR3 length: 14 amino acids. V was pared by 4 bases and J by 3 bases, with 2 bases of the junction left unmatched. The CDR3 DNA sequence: TGCGCCAGCAGCCTTGGACTAGACACCGGGGAGCTGTTTTTT. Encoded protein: CASSLGLDTGELFF.

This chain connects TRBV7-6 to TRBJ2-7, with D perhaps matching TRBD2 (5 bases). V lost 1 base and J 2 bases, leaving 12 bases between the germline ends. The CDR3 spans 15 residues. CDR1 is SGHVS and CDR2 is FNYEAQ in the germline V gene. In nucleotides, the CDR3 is TGTGCCAGCAGCTTAGAGGCCTACGGGGCCTACGAGCAGTACTTC. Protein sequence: CASSLEAYGAYEQYF.

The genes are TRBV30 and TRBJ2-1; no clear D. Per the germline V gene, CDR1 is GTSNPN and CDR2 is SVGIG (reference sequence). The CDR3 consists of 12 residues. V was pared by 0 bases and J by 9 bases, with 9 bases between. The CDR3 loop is CAWSVRMTEQFF. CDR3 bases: TGTGCCTGGAGTGTTCGGATGACTGAGCAGTTCTTC.